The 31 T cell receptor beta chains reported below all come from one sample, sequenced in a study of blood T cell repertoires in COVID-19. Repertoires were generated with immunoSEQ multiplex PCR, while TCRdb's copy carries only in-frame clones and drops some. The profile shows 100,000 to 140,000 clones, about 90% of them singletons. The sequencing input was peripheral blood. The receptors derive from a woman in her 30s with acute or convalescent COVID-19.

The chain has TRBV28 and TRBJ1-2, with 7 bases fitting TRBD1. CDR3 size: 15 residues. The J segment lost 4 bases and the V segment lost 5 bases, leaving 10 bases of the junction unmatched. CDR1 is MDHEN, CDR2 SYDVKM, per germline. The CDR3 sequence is CASSTRTGELYGYTF. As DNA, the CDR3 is TGTGCCAGCAGTACGCGGACAGGAGAACTCTATGGCTACACCTTC.

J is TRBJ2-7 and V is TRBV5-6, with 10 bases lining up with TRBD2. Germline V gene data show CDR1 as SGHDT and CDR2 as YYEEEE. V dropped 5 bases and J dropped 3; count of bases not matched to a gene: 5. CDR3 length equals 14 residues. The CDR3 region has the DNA TGTGCCAGCAGTAGGCTAGCGGGAGTCTACGAGCAGTACTTC. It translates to CASSRLAGVYEQYF.

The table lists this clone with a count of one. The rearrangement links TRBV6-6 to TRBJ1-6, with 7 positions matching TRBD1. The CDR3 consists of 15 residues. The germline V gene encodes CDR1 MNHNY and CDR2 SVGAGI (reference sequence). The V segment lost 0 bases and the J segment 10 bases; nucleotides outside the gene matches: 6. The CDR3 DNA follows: TGTGCCAGCAGTTACTCAGAAGGGGGCACGTCACCCCTCCACTTT. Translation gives CASSYSEGGTSPLHF.

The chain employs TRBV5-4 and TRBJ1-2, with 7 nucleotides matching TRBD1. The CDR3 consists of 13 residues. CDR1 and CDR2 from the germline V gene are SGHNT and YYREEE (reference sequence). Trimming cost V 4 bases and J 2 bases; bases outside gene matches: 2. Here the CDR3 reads CASSRGQNYGYTF. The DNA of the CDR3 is TGTGCCAGCAGCCGGGGACAGAACTATGGCTACACCTTC.

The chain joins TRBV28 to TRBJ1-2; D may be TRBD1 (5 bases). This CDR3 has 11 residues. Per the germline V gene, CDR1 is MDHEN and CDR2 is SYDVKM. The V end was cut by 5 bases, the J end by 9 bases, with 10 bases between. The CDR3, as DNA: TGTGCCAGCAGTCTCAGACAGCGCTACACCTTC. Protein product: CASSLRQRYTF.

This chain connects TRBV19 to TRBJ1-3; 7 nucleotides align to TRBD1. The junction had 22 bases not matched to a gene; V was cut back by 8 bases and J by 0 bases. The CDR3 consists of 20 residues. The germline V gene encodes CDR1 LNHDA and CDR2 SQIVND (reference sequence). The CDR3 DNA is TGTGCCAGTCCCATGGCCCTCCCGCAGGGGGAACCGGCCTCTGGAAACACCATATATTTT. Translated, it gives CASPMALPQGEPASGNTIYF.

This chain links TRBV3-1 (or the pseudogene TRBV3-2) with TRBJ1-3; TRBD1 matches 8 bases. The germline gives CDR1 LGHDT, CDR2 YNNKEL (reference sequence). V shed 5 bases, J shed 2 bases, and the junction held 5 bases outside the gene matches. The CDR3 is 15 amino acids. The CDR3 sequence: CASSSVQGAGNTIYF. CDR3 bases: TGTGCCAGCAGCTCGGTACAGGGGGCTGGAAACACCATATATTTT.

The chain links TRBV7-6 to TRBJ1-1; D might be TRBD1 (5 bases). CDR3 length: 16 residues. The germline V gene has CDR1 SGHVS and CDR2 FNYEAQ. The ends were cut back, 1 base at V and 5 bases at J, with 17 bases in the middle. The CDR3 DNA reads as TGTGCCAGCAGCTTAGGGGTGGCAGGGCGTACGACTGAAGCTTTCTTT. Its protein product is CASSLGVAGRTTEAFF. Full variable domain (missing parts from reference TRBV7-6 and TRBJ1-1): GAGVSQSPRYKVTKRGQDVALRCDPISGHVSLYWYRQALGQGPEFLTYFNYEAQQDKSGLPNDRFSAERPEGSISTLTIQRTEQRDSAMYRCASSLGVAGRTTEAFFGQGTRLTVV.

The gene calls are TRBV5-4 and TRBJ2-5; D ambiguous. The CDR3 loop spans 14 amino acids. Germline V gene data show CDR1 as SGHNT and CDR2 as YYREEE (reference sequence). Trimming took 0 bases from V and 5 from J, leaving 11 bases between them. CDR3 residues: CASSLAPGAETQYF. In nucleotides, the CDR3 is TGTGCCAGCAGCTTGGCCCCGGGTGCGGAGACCCAGTACTTC. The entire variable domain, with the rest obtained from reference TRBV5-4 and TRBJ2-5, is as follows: ETGVTQSPTHLIKTRGQQVTLRCSSQSGHNTVSWYQQALGQGPQFIFQYYREEENGRGNFPPRFSGLQFPNYSSELNVNALELDDSALYLCASSLAPGAETQYFGPGTRLLVL.

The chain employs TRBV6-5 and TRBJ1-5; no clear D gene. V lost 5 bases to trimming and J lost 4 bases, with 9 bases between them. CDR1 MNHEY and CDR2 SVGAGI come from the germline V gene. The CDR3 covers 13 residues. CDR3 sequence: CASSLEQNQPQHF. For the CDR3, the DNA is TGTGCCAGCAGTCTCGAACAGAATCAGCCCCAGCATTTT.

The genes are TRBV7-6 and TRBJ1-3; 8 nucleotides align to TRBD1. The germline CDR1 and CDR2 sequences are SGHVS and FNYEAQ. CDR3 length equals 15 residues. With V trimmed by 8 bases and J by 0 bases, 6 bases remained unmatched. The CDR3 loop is CASSPQGASGNTIYF. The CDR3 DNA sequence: TGTGCCAGCTCCCCTCAGGGGGCCTCTGGAAACACCATATATTTT.

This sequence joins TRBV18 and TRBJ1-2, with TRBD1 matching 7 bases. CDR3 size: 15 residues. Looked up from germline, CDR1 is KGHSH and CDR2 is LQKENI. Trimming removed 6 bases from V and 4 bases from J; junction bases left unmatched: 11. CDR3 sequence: CASSPEGGASYGYTF. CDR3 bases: TGTGCCAGCTCCCCGGAAGGGGGCGCGTCCTATGGCTACACCTTC.

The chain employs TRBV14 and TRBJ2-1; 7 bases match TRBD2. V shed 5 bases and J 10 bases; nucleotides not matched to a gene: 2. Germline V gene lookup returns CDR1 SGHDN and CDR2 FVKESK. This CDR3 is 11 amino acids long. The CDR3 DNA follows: TGTGCCAGCAGCGGGGGGGTCGAGCAGTTCTTC. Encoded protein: CASSGGVEQFF. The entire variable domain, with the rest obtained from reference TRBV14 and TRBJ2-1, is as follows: EAGVTQFPSHSVIEKGQTVTLRCDPISGHDNLYWYRRVMGKEIKFLLHFVKESKQDESGMPNNRFLAERTGGTYSTLKVQPAELEDSGVYFCASSGGVEQFFGPGTRLTVL.

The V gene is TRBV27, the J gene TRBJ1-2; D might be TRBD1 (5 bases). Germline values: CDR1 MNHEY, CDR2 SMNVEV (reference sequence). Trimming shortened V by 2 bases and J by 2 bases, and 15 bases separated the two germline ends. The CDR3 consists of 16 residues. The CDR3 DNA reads TGTGCCAGCAGTTTACGATCCGGGACTGAGAACTATGGCTACACCTTC. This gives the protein CASSLRSGTENYGYTF.

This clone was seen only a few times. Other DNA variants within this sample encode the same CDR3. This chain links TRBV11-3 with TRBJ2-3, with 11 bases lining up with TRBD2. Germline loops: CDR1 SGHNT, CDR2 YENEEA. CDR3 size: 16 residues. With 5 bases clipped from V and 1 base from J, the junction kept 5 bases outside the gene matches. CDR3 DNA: TGTGCCAGCAGCCCCGGGACTAGCGGACGCACAGATACGCAGTATTTT. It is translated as CASSPGTSGRTDTQYF.

The DNA for the CDR3 is TGTGCCACCAGTGATCGGGGATTCACAGATACGCAGTATTTT. This sequence encodes CATSDRGFTDTQYF. The rearrangement joins TRBV24-1 to TRBJ2-3; maybe TRBD2 (5 bases). V was cut by 3 bases and J by 2 bases, with 8 bases left in between. Germline-derived CDR1 and CDR2 are KGHDR and SFDVKD. The CDR3 extends over 14 amino acids.

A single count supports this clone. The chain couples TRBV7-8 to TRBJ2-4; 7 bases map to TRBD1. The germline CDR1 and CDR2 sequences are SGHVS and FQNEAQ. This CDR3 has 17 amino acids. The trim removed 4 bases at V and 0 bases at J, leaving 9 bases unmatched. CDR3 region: CASSSRTGLRAKNIQYF. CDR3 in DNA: TGTGCCAGCAGCTCTCGGACAGGTCTAAGAGCCAAAAACATTCAGTACTTC. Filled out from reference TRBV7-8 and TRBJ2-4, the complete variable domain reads GAGVSQSPRYKVAKRGQDVALRCDPISGHVSLFWYQQALGQGPEFLTYFQNEAQLDKSGLPSDRFFAERPEGSVSTLKIQRTQQEDSAVYLCASSSRTGLRAKNIQYFGAGTRLSVL.

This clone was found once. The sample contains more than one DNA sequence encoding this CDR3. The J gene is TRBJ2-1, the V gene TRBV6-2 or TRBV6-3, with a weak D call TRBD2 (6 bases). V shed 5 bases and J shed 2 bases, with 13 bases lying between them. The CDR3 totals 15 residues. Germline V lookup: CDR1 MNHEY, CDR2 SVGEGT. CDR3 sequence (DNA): TGTGCCAGCAGTCTCGAACGGGAGACCTACAATGAGCAGTTCTTC. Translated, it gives CASSLERETYNEQFF.

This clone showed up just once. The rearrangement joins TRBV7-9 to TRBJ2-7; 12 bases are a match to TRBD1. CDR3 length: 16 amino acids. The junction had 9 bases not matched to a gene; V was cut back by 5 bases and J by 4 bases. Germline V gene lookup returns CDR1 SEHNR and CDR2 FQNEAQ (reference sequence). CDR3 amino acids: CASSIHRDRGQYEQYF. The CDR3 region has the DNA TGTGCCAGCAGCATCCACCGGGACAGGGGGCAGTACGAGCAGTACTTC.

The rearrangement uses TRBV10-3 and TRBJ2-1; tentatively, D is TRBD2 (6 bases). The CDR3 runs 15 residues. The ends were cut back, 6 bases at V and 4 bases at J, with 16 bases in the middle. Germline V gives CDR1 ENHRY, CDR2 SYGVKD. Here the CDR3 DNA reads TGTGCCATCAGCCTTAGCGGAAAACTTTACAATGAGCAGTTCTTC. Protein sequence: CAISLSGKLYNEQFF.

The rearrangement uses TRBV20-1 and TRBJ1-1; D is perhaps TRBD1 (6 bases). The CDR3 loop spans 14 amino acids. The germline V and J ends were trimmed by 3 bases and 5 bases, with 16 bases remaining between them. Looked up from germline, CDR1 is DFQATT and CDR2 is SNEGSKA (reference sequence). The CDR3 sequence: CSASKGGAGTEAFF. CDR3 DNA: TGCAGTGCTAGTAAGGGGGGGGCAGGGACTGAAGCTTTCTTT.

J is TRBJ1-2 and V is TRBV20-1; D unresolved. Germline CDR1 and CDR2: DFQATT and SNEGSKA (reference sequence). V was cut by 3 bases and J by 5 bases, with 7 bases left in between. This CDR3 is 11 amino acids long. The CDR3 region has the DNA TGCAGTGCTAGGAGGGAATATGGCTACACCTTC. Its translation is CSARREYGYTF.

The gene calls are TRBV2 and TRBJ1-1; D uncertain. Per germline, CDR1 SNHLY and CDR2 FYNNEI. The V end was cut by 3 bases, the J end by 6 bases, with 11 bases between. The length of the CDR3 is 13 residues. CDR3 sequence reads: CASSETHEAEAFF. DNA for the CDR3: TGTGCCAGCAGTGAGACGCACGAGGCTGAAGCTTTCTTT. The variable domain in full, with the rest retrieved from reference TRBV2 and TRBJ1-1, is EPEVTQTPSHQVTQMGQEVILRCVPISNHLYFYWYRQILGQKVEFLVSFYNNEISEKSEIFDDQFSVERPDGSNFTLKIRSTKLEDSAMYFCASSETHEAEAFFGQGTRLTVV.

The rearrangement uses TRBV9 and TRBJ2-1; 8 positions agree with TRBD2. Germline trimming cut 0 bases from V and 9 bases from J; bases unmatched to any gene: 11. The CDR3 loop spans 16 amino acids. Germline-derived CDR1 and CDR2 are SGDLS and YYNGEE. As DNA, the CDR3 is TGTGCCAGCAGCGTAGCTCCGACGGGGGGGCAGGGTGAGCAGTTCTTC. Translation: CASSVAPTGGQGEQFF.

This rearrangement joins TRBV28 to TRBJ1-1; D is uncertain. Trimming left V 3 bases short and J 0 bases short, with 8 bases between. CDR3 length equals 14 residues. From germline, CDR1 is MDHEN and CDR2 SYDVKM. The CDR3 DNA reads TGTGCCAGCAGTTTTAGTAACTTGAACACTGAAGCTTTCTTT. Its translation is CASSFSNLNTEAFF. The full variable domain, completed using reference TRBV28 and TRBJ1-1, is DVKVTQSSRYLVKRTGEKVFLECVQDMDHENMFWYRQDPGLGLRLIYFSYDVKMKEKGDIPEGYSVSREKKERFSLILESASTNQTSMYLCASSFSNLNTEAFFGQGTRLTVV.

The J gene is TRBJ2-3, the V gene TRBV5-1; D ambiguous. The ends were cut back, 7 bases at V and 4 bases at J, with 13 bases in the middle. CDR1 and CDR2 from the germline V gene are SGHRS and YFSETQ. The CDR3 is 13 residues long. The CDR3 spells CASALPRADTQYF. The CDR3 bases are TGCGCCAGCGCCCTCCCCCGGGCAGATACGCAGTATTTT.

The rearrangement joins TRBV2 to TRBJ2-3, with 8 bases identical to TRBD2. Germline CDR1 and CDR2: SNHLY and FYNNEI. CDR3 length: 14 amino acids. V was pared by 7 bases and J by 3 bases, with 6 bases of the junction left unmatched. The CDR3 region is CASKEREKTDTQYF. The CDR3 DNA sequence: TGTGCCAGCAAGGAGCGGGAGAAAACAGATACGCAGTATTTT.

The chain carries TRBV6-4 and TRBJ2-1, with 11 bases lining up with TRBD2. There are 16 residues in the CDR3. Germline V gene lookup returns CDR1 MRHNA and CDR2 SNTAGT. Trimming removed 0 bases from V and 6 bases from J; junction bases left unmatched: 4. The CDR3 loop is CASSDSGLAGGNEQFF. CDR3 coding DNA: TGTGCCAGCAGTGACTCTGGGCTAGCGGGGGGCAATGAGCAGTTCTTC.

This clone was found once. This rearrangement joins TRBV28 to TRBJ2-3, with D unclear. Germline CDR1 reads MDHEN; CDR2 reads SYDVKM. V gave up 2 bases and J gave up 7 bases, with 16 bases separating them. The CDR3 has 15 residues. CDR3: CASSLVRSGRYTQYF. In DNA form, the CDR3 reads TGTGCCAGCAGTTTAGTCCGTTCAGGCCGCTATACGCAGTATTTT.

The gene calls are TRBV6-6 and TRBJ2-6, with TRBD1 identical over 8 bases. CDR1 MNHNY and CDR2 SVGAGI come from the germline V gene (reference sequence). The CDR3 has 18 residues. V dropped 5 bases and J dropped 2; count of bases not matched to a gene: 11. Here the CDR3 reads CASSLHHDRGAGANVLTF. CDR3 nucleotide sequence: TGTGCCAGCAGTCTTCACCACGACAGGGGAGCTGGGGCCAACGTCCTGACTTTC.

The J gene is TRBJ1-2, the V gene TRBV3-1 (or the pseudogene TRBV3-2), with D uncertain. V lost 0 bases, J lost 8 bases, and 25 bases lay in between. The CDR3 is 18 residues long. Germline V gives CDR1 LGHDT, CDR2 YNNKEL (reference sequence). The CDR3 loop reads CASSQEKEVRLPSHGYTF. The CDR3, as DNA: TGTGCCAGCAGCCAAGAAAAGGAGGTTCGGCTACCCTCCCACGGCTACACCTTC.